This T cell receptor beta chain was obtained from a study of T cells in women clearing cervical HPV infection. Whole-study findings and limits: It is unknown whether associations predate infection; no effector/memory or HPV-specific sorting.

Germline CDR1 reads SGHNT; CDR2 reads YYREEE (reference sequence). The CDR3 loop spans 15 amino acids. Deletions cut 0 bases from V and 1 base from J, with 9 bases between. As concerns this clone: Its cognate antigen is unknown. Read coverage stops 3 residues before the CDR3 terminus; the germline J gene supplies the remainder.

TCRdb keeps only in-frame clones here, not all; method: immunoSEQ multiplex PCR. The sample includes more than 20,000 clones. The specimen sequenced was blood buffy coat. The chain has TRBV5-4 and TRBJ2-3, with a possible D match to TRBD1 (6 bases). The sequence was obtained from a woman between 18 and 70 years old with a cervical HPV16 infection that either progressed to CIN3+ or cleared (not recorded which). CDR3 DNA (partial): TGTGCCAGCAGCTTGGACAGGGTCGGCACAGATACG. It yields the protein CASSLDRVGTDT. The whole CDR3 sequence reads CASSLDRVGTDTQYF.